This passage covers 20 T cell receptor beta chains from one sample sequenced in a study of neurological immune-mediated disorders (dated by TCRdb to between 2018 and 2021). Taken with the paper, the label for time point translates to: longitudinal time-point 3. Library construction relied on 5' RACE. Instrument used: Illumina HiSeq 2500. In-frame beta chains were kept once TCRdb had trimmed the public reads at Q25 with fastp and called clones with MiXCR. Identical CDR3 protein sequences are pooled into one entry, listed with their most common genes and DNA. The sample table records about 48,000 distinct CDR3 sequences; 10% to 15% of these occur just once. The ten largest account for around 10% of the sample. Material: PBMCs. The receptors originated from a male donor with HTLV-1-associated myelopathy (HAM/TSP).

To note about this clonotype: It is likely a read error, because the conserved phenylalanine at the end of the CDR3 is missing. No DNA is shown, since the ends of the CDR3 on it are uncertain; the CDR3 is the one TCRdb lists. This chain links TRBV12-3 or TRBV12-4 with TRBJ1-4; the DNA was not compared with TRBD1, the D call given in the table. The CDR3 has 14 amino acids, counting both end residues. CDR3 residues: CASSLGQFNEKLLL.

The J gene is TRBJ2-7, the V gene TRBV6-5; 7 bases align to TRBD2. V lost 0 bases and J lost 3; bases outside the gene matches: 8. The CDR3 is 16 amino acids. Germline lookup yields CDR1 MNHEY and CDR2 SVGAGI. The CDR3 sequence: CASSYSIRGGYYEQYF. Here the CDR3 DNA reads TGTGCCAGCAGTTACTCGATCCGGGGAGGGTACTACGAGCAGTACTTC.

V usage is TRBV7-2 and J usage is TRBJ2-7; D perhaps matches TRBD1 (6 bases). The CDR3 sequence is 14 residues long. CDR1 is SGHTA, CDR2 FQGNSA, per germline. V was trimmed by 3 bases and J by 6 bases, leaving 15 bases between them. CDR3 coding DNA: TGTGCCAGCAGCTTGGAGCAGGGGTTGGGCGAGCAGTACTTC. This encodes CASSLEQGLGEQYF.

This clonotype was recorded at least ten times. The V gene is TRBV7-7, the J gene TRBJ2-1, with TRBD2 matching over 9 bases. The germline V gene has CDR1 SSHAT and CDR2 FNYEAQ (reference sequence). After removal of 4 bases from V and 9 bases from J, the junction contained 4 bases not matched to a gene. This CDR3 comprises 13 residues. The CDR3 coding sequence is TGTGCCAGCAGCTGGGAGACTAGCGGTGAGCAGTTCTTC. It yields the protein CASSWETSGEQFF.

Ten or more counts support this clonotype. The chain's CDR3 is CASSLSGEGQPQHF. The CDR3 nucleotides read TGTGCCAGCAGCTTATCAGGGGAGGGTCAGCCCCAGCATTTT. The rearrangement links TRBV7-6 to TRBJ1-5; TRBD1 is a possible D gene (6 bases). The V end was cut by 2 bases, the J end by 6 bases, with 11 bases between. The V gene's germline CDR1 is SGHVS and CDR2 FNYEAQ. CDR3 length: 14 residues.

This clonotype appeared many times. This CDR3 is CATSRNRDTSYTF. CDR3 bases: TGTGCCACCAGCAGAAACCGGGACACTTCGTACACCTTC. The V and J genes are TRBV15 and TRBJ1-2; D may be TRBD1 (6 bases). V lost 2 bases to trimming and J lost 11 bases, with 15 bases between them. The CDR3 covers 13 residues. Germline V gives CDR1 LNHNV, CDR2 YYDKDF (reference sequence).

In its sample, this clonotype was seen many times. The V call is TRBV10-3, the J call TRBJ2-1; 11 bases agree with TRBD2. CDR3 length: 15 amino acids. Germline trimming cut 10 bases from V and 9 bases from J; bases unmatched to any gene: 14. Germline values: CDR1 ENHRY, CDR2 SYGVKD. For the CDR3, the DNA is TGTGCCACCCGTACCCCAGGACTAGCGGGTACTGAGCAGTTCTTC. Protein: CATRTPGLAGTEQFF.

This clonotype was seen repeatedly, ten times or more. The CDR3 reads CASSATRGYEQYF. The CDR3 region has the DNA TGCGCCAGCAGTGCGACGAGGGGCTACGAGCAGTACTTC. The rearrangement uses TRBV10-1 and TRBJ2-7; either TRBD1 or TRBD2 may supply D (5 bases each). V was cut by 4 bases and J by 3 bases, with 10 bases left in between. The germline V gene encodes CDR1 WNHNN and CDR2 SYGVQD (reference sequence). The CDR3 extends over 13 amino acids.

This clonotype was counted many times. The gene calls are TRBV10-3 and TRBJ2-7; TRBD1 matches at 10 bases. The CDR3 is 15 residues long. Germline trimming cut 3 bases from V and 4 bases from J; bases unmatched to any gene: 6. Germline loops: CDR1 ENHRY, CDR2 SYGVKD. The CDR3, as DNA: TGTGCCATCAGTGAAACCGGGACAGGGGAATACGAGCAGTACTTC. Translation gives CAISETGTGEYEQYF.

The V and J genes are TRBV12-3 or TRBV12-4 and TRBJ1-6, with TRBD1 as a possible D gene (5 bases). CDR3 length: 12 residues. The V end was cut by 3 bases, the J end by 11 bases, with 8 bases between. CDR3 coding DNA: TGTGCCAGCAGTTTCGAGGGACCACCCCTCCACTTT. This translates into CASSFEGPPLHF.

There are many counts of this clonotype. The chain employs TRBV28 and TRBJ2-7; 13 positions match TRBD2. The CDR3 runs 15 residues. The V gene end was trimmed by 4 bases and the J gene end by 2 bases; junction bases not matched to a gene: 2. Germline CDR1 reads MDHEN; CDR2 reads SYDVKM. This CDR3 reads CASSSGTSGTYEQYF. Here the CDR3 DNA reads TGTGCCAGCAGTTCCGGGACTAGCGGGACCTACGAGCAGTACTTC.

This clonotype showed up many times. The V and J genes are TRBV13 and TRBJ1-6; maybe TRBD1 (5 bases). V lost 7 bases and J lost 10, with 17 bases in between. The germline V gene encodes CDR1 PRHDT and CDR2 FYEKMQ (reference sequence). This CDR3 contains 14 residues. The CDR3 DNA is TGTGCCAGCACCTCGGGGGTATTGGGATCACCCCTCCACTTT. It yields the protein CASTSGVLGSPLHF.

At least ten counts were recorded for this clonotype. V gene TRBV29-1 combines with J gene TRBJ2-5; TRBD2 matches 13 bases. CDR1 and CDR2 from the germline V gene are SQVTM and ANQGSEA. The CDR3 has 14 residues. V was pared by 7 bases and J by 2 bases, with 4 bases of the junction left unmatched. CDR3 DNA sequence: TGCAGCGCTGGACTAGCGGGGGTTCAAGAGACCCAGTACTTC. It specifies CSAGLAGVQETQYF.

This clonotype was detected ten times or more. This rearrangement joins TRBV7-2 to TRBJ1-1; 7 bases are a match to TRBD1. V gave up 5 bases and J gave up 3 bases; unmatched junction bases: 6. CDR1 and CDR2 from the germline V gene are SGHTA and FQGNSA. The length of the CDR3 is 14 residues. CDR3 sequence: CASSQGGRYTEAFF. The CDR3 nucleotides read TGTGCCAGCAGCCAAGGGGGCAGGTACACTGAAGCTTTCTTT.

This clonotype showed up many times. The chain has TRBV20-1 and TRBJ2-5; 11 bases line up with TRBD2. The CDR3 loop spans 14 amino acids. Germline V lookup: CDR1 DFQATT, CDR2 SNEGSKA (reference sequence). After removal of 7 bases from V and 0 bases from J, the junction contained 4 bases not matched to a gene. The CDR3 nucleotides are TGCAGTGTACAGACTAGCGGGAACCAAGAGACCCAGTACTTC. The encoded protein is CSVQTSGNQETQYF.

About this clonotype: A much larger clone differs from this one at a single base, so this may be a read error. This rearrangement joins TRBV10-3 to TRBJ2-3; D may be TRBD1 or TRBD2 (5 bases each). Trimming pared 0 bases from V and 7 bases from J, leaving 23 bases between. The CDR3 totals 18 residues. Germline lookup yields CDR1 ENHRY and CDR2 SYGVKD. The CDR3 is CAISESVGHAGLRNTQYF. The CDR3 coding sequence is TGTGCCATCAGTGAGTCGGTTGGACATGCGGGTTTACGAAATACGCAGTATTTT.

There are many counts of this clonotype. The CDR3 region has the DNA TGTGCCAGCAGAACACCTAGCGGGGGGCGTTGGAATGAGCAGTTCTTC. Its translation is CASRTPSGGRWNEQFF. The V and J genes are TRBV6-2 or TRBV6-3 and TRBJ2-1; 11 bases are shared with TRBD2. V dropped 6 bases and J dropped 7; count of bases not matched to a gene: 11. The length of the CDR3 is 16 residues. In germline, CDR1 is MNHEY, CDR2 SVGEGT.

This clonotype was seen at least ten times. The J gene is TRBJ2-3, the V gene TRBV6-2 or TRBV6-3; 7 bases match TRBD2. Trimming took 0 bases from V and 2 from J; bases not matched to a gene: 5. This CDR3 spans 16 amino acids. CDR1 MNHEY and CDR2 SVGEGT come from the germline V gene. CDR3 nucleotides: TGTGCCAGCAGTTACTCTCAGCGGGGATCCACAGATACGCAGTATTTT. It yields the protein CASSYSQRGSTDTQYF.

This clonotype appeared many times. The rearrangement links TRBV7-8 to TRBJ2-7, with D maybe TRBD2 (5 bases). The CDR3 runs 15 residues. The germline gives CDR1 SGHVS, CDR2 FQNEAQ. The ends were cut back, 5 bases at V and 4 bases at J, with 18 bases in the middle. The CDR3 sequence is CASSVRESTLYEQYF. Written as DNA, the CDR3 is TGTGCCAGCAGCGTGAGGGAGTCAACGTTGTACGAGCAGTACTTC. The whole variable domain, filled in from reference TRBV7-8 and TRBJ2-7, reads GAGVSQSPRYKVAKRGQDVALRCDPISGHVSLFWYQQALGQGPEFLTYFQNEAQLDKSGLPSDRFFAERPEGSVSTLKIQRTQQEDSAVYLCASSVRESTLYEQYFGPGTRLTVT.

Comment on this clonotype: This may arise from a read error, as a much more abundant clone is one base away. V usage is TRBV11-2 and J usage is TRBJ2-4; D unclear. Trimming removed 4 bases from V and 7 bases from J, with 11 bases in between. This CDR3 region has 13 residues. The germline V gene encodes CDR1 SGHAT and CDR2 FQNNGV. DNA of the CDR3: TGTGCCAGCAGCTCCTTCTCAGAGAACATTCAGTACTTC. Its protein is CASSSFSENIQYF.